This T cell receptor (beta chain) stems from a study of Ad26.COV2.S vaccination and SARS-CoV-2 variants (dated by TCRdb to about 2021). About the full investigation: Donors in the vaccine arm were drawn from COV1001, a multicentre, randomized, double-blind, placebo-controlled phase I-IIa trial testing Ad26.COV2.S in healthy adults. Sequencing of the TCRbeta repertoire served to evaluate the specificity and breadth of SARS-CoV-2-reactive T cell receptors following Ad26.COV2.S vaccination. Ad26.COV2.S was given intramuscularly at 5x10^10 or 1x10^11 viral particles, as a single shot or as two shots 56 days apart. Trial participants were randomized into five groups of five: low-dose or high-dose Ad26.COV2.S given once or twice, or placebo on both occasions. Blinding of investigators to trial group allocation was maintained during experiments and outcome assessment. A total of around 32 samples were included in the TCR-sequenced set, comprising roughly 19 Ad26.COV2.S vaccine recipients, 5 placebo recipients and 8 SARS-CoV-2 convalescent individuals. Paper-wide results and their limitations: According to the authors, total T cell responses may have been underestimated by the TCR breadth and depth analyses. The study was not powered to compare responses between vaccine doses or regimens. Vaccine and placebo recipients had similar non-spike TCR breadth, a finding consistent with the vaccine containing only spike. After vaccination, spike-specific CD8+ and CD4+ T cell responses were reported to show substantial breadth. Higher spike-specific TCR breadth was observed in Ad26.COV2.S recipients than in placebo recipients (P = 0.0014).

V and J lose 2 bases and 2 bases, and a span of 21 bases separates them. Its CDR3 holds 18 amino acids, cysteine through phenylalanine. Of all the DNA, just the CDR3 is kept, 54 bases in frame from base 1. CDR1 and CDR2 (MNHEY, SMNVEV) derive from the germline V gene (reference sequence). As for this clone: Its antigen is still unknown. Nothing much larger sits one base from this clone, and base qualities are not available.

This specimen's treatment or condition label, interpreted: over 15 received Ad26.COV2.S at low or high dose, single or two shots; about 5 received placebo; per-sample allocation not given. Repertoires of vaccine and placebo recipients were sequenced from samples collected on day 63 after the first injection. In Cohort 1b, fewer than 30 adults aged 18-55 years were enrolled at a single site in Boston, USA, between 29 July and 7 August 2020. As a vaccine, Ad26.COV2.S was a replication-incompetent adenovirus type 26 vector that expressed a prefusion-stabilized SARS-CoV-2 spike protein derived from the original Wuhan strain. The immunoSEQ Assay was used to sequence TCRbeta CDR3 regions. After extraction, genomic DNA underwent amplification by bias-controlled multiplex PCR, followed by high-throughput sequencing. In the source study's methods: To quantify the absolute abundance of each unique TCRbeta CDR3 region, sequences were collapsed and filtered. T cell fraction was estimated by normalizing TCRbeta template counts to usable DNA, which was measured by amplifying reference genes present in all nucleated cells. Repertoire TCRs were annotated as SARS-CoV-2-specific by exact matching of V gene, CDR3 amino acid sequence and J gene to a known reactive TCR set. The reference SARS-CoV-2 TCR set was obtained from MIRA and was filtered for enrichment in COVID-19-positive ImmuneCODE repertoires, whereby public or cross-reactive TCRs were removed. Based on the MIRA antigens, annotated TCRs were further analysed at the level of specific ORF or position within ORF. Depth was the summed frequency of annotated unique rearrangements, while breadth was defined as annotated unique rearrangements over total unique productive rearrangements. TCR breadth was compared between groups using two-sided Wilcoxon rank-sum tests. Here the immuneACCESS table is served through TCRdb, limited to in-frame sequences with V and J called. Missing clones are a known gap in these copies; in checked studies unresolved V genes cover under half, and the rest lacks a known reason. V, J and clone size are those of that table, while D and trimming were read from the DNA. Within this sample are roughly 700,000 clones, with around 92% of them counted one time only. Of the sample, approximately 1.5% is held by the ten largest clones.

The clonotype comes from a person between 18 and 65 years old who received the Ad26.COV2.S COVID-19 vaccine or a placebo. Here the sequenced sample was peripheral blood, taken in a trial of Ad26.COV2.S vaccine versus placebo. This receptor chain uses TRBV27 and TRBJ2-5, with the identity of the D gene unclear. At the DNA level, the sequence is TGTGCCAGCAGTTTAGTTGGGTGGGGAAGGGAACGTCAAGAGACCCAGTACTTC. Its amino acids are CASSLVGWGRERQETQYF.